The rows below give T cell receptor beta chains drawn from one sample of a study of blood T cell repertoires in COVID-19. Libraries were prepared by immunoSEQ multiplex PCR; TCRdb keeps only in-frame clonotypes and omits some of them. The profile shows fewer than 300,000 clones, 87% of them singletons. Sequencing was carried out using peripheral blood. All receptors come from a woman in her 40s who had recovered from COVID-19. Each CDR3 is given with its conserved first and last residue. Fields, in order: CDR3 length, V gene, clone size, D gene, J gene, CDR3 protein, CDR3 DNA. D genes are given only for firm matches. Not every row has a clone size; where given, it reads once, few, many or a size class.

17	TRBV7-3	NA	NA	TRBJ1-1	CASSRGGGAFRNTEAFF	TGTGCCAGCAGTCGTGGTGGTGGAGCCTTTCGGAACACTGAAGCTTTCTTT
15	TRBV5-1	NA	TRBD2	TRBJ2-1	CASSPGLAGVGEQFF	TGCGCCAGCAGCCCCGGACTAGCGGGGGTGGGTGAGCAGTTCTTC
15	TRBV6-6	NA	TRBD1	TRBJ2-3	CASRPGTGGEGTQYF	TGTGCCAGCAGACCCGGGACAGGGGGCGAGGGTACGCAGTATTTT
15	TRBV2	once	TRBD1	TRBJ2-7	CASSGRDRVVNEQYF	TGTGCCAGCAGTGGGAGGGACAGGGTGGTCAACGAGCAGTACTTC
14	TRBV7-9	few	TRBD2	TRBJ2-5	CASSLTSGEETQYF	TGTGCCAGCAGCTTGACTAGCGGGGAAGAGACCCAGTACTTC
15	TRBV14	few	TRBD1	TRBJ2-1	CASGRGTGAYNEQFF	TGTGCCAGCGGCCGAGGGACAGGAGCCTACAATGAGCAGTTCTTC
16	TRBV7-9	NA	NA	TRBJ2-5	CASSPGTSPARETQYF	TGTGCCAGCAGCCCTGGGACATCTCCTGCTCGAGAGACCCAGTACTTC
14	TRBV28	NA	NA	TRBJ1-1	CASSFSSGLREAFF	TGTGCCAGCAGTTTTTCGTCGGGACTCAGAGAAGCTTTCTTT
18	TRBV6-6	NA	TRBD1	TRBJ1-2	CASSPRTGLKITNYGYTF	TGTGCCAGCAGTCCGCGGACAGGGTTAAAAATAACTAACTATGGCTACACCTTC
14	TRBV3-1/TRBV3-2	NA	TRBD1	TRBJ2-7	CASSQFGTASEQYF	TGTGCCAGCAGCCAATTCGGGACAGCGAGCGAGCAGTACTTC
13	TRBV30	NA	NA	TRBJ1-2	CAWSPSGVYGYTF	TGTGCCTGGAGTCCCTCGGGAGTATATGGCTACACCTTC
14	TRBV5-1	few	NA	TRBJ1-4	CASSLVSGNEKLFF	TGCGCCAGCAGCTTGGTGTCGGGGAATGAAAAACTGTTTTTT
13	TRBV5-4	NA	NA	TRBJ2-5	CASSRTSFETQYF	TGTGCCAGCAGCCGAACTAGTTTCGAGACCCAGTACTTC
15	TRBV7-9	few	NA	TRBJ2-7	CASSLAGATTYEQYF	TGTGCCAGCAGCTTAGCAGGGGCGACGACCTACGAGCAGTACTTC
16	TRBV15	NA	NA	TRBJ1-4	CATSRDLLIRNEKLFF	TGTGCCACCAGCAGAGATCTCCTAATACGGAATGAAAAACTGTTTTTT
11	TRBV9	NA	NA	TRBJ1-2	CASSATTGYTF	TGTGCCAGCAGCGCGACAACTGGCTACACCTTC
15	TRBV6-5	NA	NA	TRBJ2-1	CASSYNGSPGDEQFF	TGTGCCAGCAGTTATAACGGGTCCCCCGGGGATGAGCAGTTCTTC
15	TRBV4-2	NA	TRBD1	TRBJ1-1	CASSQHRGWNTEAFF	TGTGCCAGCAGCCAGCACAGGGGATGGAACACTGAAGCTTTCTTT
16	TRBV24-1	NA	TRBD2	TRBJ2-5	CATSDPGPGGQETQYF	TGTGCCACCAGTGATCCGGGACCGGGAGGCCAAGAGACCCAGTACTTC
13	TRBV7-2	NA	TRBD1	TRBJ2-4	CASSLGTGNIQYF	TGTGCCAGCAGCCTGGGGACAGGGAACATTCAGTACTTC
16	TRBV4-1	few	NA	TRBJ1-5	CASSQTNWRENQPQHF	TGCGCCAGCAGCCAAACCAACTGGAGGGAGAATCAGCCCCAGCATTTT
15	TRBV19	NA	TRBD1	TRBJ1-5	CASSPTGRRNQPQHF	TGTGCCAGTAGTCCGACAGGGCGGCGCAATCAGCCCCAGCATTTT
16	TRBV9	NA	TRBD1	TRBJ2-7	CASSPSGTGSSYEQYF	TGTGCCAGCAGCCCTAGTGGGACAGGGAGCTCCTACGAGCAGTACTTC
13	TRBV2	NA	TRBD1	TRBJ1-4	CASTGTANEKLFF	TGTGCCAGTACCGGGACAGCTAATGAAAAACTGTTTTTT
13	TRBV6-5	few	NA	TRBJ2-7	CASSYSGGGEQYF	TGTGCCAGCAGTTACTCGGGAGGGGGCGAGCAGTACTTC
16	TRBV9	NA	NA	TRBJ2-1	CASSVGWGEAYNEQFF	TGTGCCAGCAGCGTAGGGTGGGGGGAAGCCTACAATGAGCAGTTCTTC
13	TRBV10-3	NA	NA	TRBJ2-4	CAIGAPTENIQYF	TGTGCCATCGGCGCGCCGACAGAGAACATTCAGTACTTC
15	TRBV3-1/TRBV3-2	NA	NA	TRBJ1-1	CASSQNLGGYGEAFF	TGTGCCAGCAGCCAGAACTTGGGGGGGTACGGTGAAGCTTTCTTT
14	TRBV6-5	NA	NA	TRBJ1-2	CASSYVQGVYGYTF	TGTGCCAGCAGTTACGTCCAGGGTGTCTATGGCTACACCTTC
13	TRBV7-7	NA	NA	TRBJ2-2	CASSLRQGGELFF	TGTGCCAGCAGCTTACGGCAGGGCGGGGAGCTGTTTTTT
14	TRBV6-5	NA	TRBD1	TRBJ1-2	CASSRLTGDYGYTF	TGTGCCAGCAGTCGTCTAACAGGGGACTATGGCTACACCTTC
14	TRBV5-4	NA	TRBD1	TRBJ2-2	CASSWTGGGGELFF	TGTGCCAGCAGCTGGACAGGGGGCGGCGGGGAGCTGTTTTTT
15	TRBV6-5	NA	NA	TRBJ1-1	CASSYGGGLNTEAFF	TGTGCCAGCAGTTACGGTGGGGGCCTGAACACTGAAGCTTTCTTT
14	TRBV29-1	NA	TRBD1	TRBJ2-4	CSVSRGTGENIQYF	TGCAGCGTCTCCCGTGGGACAGGGGAAAACATTCAGTACTTC
14	TRBV9	NA	NA	TRBJ1-1	CASSVVPEETEAFF	TGTGCCAGCAGCGTAGTGCCCGAGGAGACTGAAGCTTTCTTT
14	TRBV4-1	NA	NA	TRBJ2-7	CASSQEAPGREQYF	TGCGCCAGCAGCCAAGAGGCCCCGGGGAGGGAGCAGTACTTC
15	TRBV6-5	NA	TRBD2	TRBJ2-1	CASSHGTSLYNEQFF	TGTGCCAGCAGTCACGGGACTAGCCTCTACAATGAGCAGTTCTTC
15	TRBV5-1	many	NA	TRBJ1-1	CASSLGPGVVSEAFF	TGCGCCAGCAGCTTGGGCCCAGGGGTGGTATCTGAAGCTTTCTTT
15	TRBV11-2	NA	TRBD2	TRBJ2-7	CASSLSGGLSYEQYF	TGTGCCAGCAGCTTAAGCGGGGGGTTATCCTACGAGCAGTACTTC
17	TRBV5-8	once	TRBD1	TRBJ1-5	CASSHHLGTGSNQPQHF	TGTGCCAGCAGCCATCACCTAGGGACAGGGAGCAATCAGCCCCAGCATTTT
16	TRBV7-3	NA	TRBD1	TRBJ2-3	CASSQGQGVSTDTQYF	TGTGCCAGCAGCCAAGGACAGGGGGTGAGCACAGATACGCAGTATTTT
13	TRBV3-1/TRBV3-2	NA	NA	TRBJ2-5	CASSQGTGETQYF	TGTGCCAGCAGCCAAGGGACGGGGGAGACCCAGTACTTC
14	TRBV2	NA	TRBD1	TRBJ1-5	CASSRQGFGQPQHF	TGTGCCAGCAGCCGACAGGGGTTTGGGCAGCCCCAGCATTTT
14	TRBV7-6	NA	TRBD2	TRBJ2-4	CASSLGGGGNIQYF	TGTGCCAGCAGCTTAGGGGGGGGTGGGAACATTCAGTACTTC
15	TRBV29-1	NA	NA	TRBJ2-7	CSVEDREQSSYEQYF	TGCAGCGTTGAAGATCGGGAGCAGAGCTCCTACGAGCAGTACTTC
15	TRBV4-2	NA	NA	TRBJ1-4	CASSPRGLTNEKLFF	TGTGCCAGCAGCCCAAGGGGTCTAACTAATGAAAAACTGTTTTTT
16	TRBV6-2/TRBV6-3	few	NA	TRBJ1-1	CASSYRRDLGDTEAFF	TGTGCCAGCAGTTACCGCAGGGACTTAGGGGACACTGAAGCTTTCTTT
17	TRBV21-1	NA	NA	TRBJ2-1	CASRQGLAGADYNEQFF	TGTGCCAGCCGACAGGGACTAGCGGGGGCCGACTACAATGAGCAGTTCTTC
13	TRBV5-4	NA	TRBD1	TRBJ1-2	CASSPGQGRGYTF	TGTGCCAGCAGCCCCGGACAGGGCCGGGGCTACACCTTC
14	TRBV5-6	few	TRBD1	TRBJ2-7	CASSAWDRNYEQYF	TGTGCCAGCAGCGCCTGGGACAGGAACTACGAGCAGTACTTC
13	TRBV12-3/TRBV12-4	NA	NA	TRBJ1-1	CASSFLANTEAFF	TGTGCCAGCAGTTTTTTGGCGAACACTGAAGCTTTCTTT